The 14 T cell receptor beta chains below were found in one sample sequenced in a study of blood T cell repertoires in COVID-19. Libraries were prepared by immunoSEQ multiplex PCR; TCRdb keeps only in-frame clonotypes and omits some of them. The sample has about 200,000 clones, roughly 88% seen once; the top ten hold about 5.6%. The specimen sequenced was PBMCs or T cells enriched from blood (not recorded which). These TCRs come from a man aged 35 to 55 with acute COVID-19.

The rearrangement links TRBV18 to TRBJ1-1, with no clear D. Germline assignment: CDR1 KGHSH and CDR2 LQKENI. This CDR3 contains 14 residues. The V end lost 8 bases, the J end lost 5 bases, and 18 bases lay between the germline ends. CDR3 DNA sequence: TGTGCCAGCCAGAAGGAGACCGGGAAAACTGAAGCTTTCTTT. Protein product: CASQKETGKTEAFF.

This chain connects TRBV13 to TRBJ2-7, with D unresolved. CDR1 and CDR2 from the germline V gene are PRHDT and FYEKMQ (reference sequence). Trimming pared 1 base from V and 6 bases from J, leaving 13 bases between. CDR3 length: 14 amino acids. This CDR3 is CASSLAPSPGEQYF. CDR3 sequence (DNA): TGTGCCAGCAGCTTAGCGCCCTCACCGGGCGAGCAGTACTTC.

This rearrangement joins TRBV29-1 to TRBJ2-5, with 11 bases lining up with TRBD1. Germline V CDR1 and CDR2: SQVTM, ANQGSEA. The V and J ends lost 7 bases and 1 base, in that order; junction bases with no gene match: 11. The length of the CDR3 is 16 residues. Here the CDR3 reads CSGGKGTGGAQETQYF. CDR3 nucleotide sequence: TGCAGCGGGGGAAAGGGGACAGGGGGAGCCCAAGAGACCCAGTACTTC.

This clone turned up a few times. This chain uses TRBV3-1 (or the pseudogene TRBV3-2) with TRBJ2-7, with D uncertain. Trimming pared 4 bases from V and 4 bases from J, leaving 14 bases between. The CDR3 runs to 14 residues. The germline V gene has CDR1 LGHDT and CDR2 YNNKEL (reference sequence). The CDR3 is CASSPSLTWYEQYF. CDR3 in DNA: TGTGCCAGCAGCCCCTCCCTCACTTGGTACGAGCAGTACTTC.

The rearrangement joins TRBV15 to TRBJ2-5; D may be TRBD1 (6 bases). The germline V gene encodes CDR1 LNHNV and CDR2 YYDKDF (reference sequence). V was shortened by 2 bases and J by 0 bases, with 10 bases between the two germline ends. This CDR3 is built from 15 residues. CDR3 region: CATSRRDTYQETQYF. In nucleotides, the CDR3 is TGTGCCACCAGCAGACGGGACACATACCAAGAGACCCAGTACTTC.

J is TRBJ2-1 and V is TRBV6-5, with D maybe TRBD2 (6 bases). This CDR3 region has 13 residues. Germline V lookup: CDR1 MNHEY, CDR2 SVGAGI. Trimming pared 4 bases from V and 7 bases from J, leaving 11 bases between. CDR3 region: CASSFLAANEQFF. The DNA for the CDR3 is TGTGCCAGCAGTTTCTTAGCGGCTAATGAGCAGTTCTTC.

The chain joins TRBV5-4 to TRBJ2-7; 7 bases match TRBD2. CDR1 and CDR2 (germline): SGHNT, YYREEE (reference sequence). V dropped 2 bases and J dropped 2; count of bases not matched to a gene: 7. The CDR3 length is 15 residues. As DNA, the CDR3 is TGTGCCAGCAGCTTAAGCTCTAGCGGAACCTACGAGCAGTACTTC. It codes for CASSLSSSGTYEQYF. Full variable domain (outside the CDR3, taken from reference TRBV5-4 and TRBJ2-7): ETGVTQSPTHLIKTRGQQVTLRCSSQSGHNTVSWYQQALGQGPQFIFQYYREEENGRGNFPPRFSGLQFPNYSSELNVNALELDDSALYLCASSLSSSGTYEQYFGPGTRLTVT.

A remark on this clone: This specimen includes other DNA sequences encoding the same CDR3. V is TRBV28 and J is TRBJ1-2, with 7 bases that match TRBD1. Germline CDR1 reads MDHEN; CDR2 reads SYDVKM. V was pared by 4 bases and J by 5 bases, with 7 bases of the junction left unmatched. The CDR3 extends over 14 amino acids. CDR3 residues: CASSSSGTVYGYTF. CDR3 sequence (DNA): TGTGCCAGCAGTTCCTCGGGGACAGTATATGGCTACACCTTC.

The chain has TRBV28 and TRBJ2-7; TRBD1 matches 12 bases. Germline CDR1 is MDHEN and CDR2 is SYDVKM. The CDR3 consists of 14 residues. Losses at the gene ends were 9 bases for V and 5 bases for J; bases not matched to a gene: 8. The CDR3 protein is CASRGQGAGDEQYF. CDR3 coding DNA: TGTGCCAGTCGGGGACAGGGGGCAGGGGACGAGCAGTACTTC. The full variable domain, completed using reference TRBV28 and TRBJ2-7, is DVKVTQSSRYLVKRTGEKVFLECVQDMDHENMFWYRQDPGLGLRLIYFSYDVKMKEKGDIPEGYSVSREKKERFSLILESASTNQTSMYLCASRGQGAGDEQYFGPGTRLTVT.

The genes are TRBV18 and TRBJ2-1; TRBD2 matches 9 bases. Trimming cost V 2 bases and J 8 bases; bases outside gene matches: 7. Germline V CDR1 and CDR2: KGHSH, LQKENI. CDR3 length equals 15 residues. CDR3 nucleotide sequence: TGTGCCAGCTCACCAGCAGCGGGAGGCCTCCATGAGCAGTTCTTC. Translating it yields CASSPAAGGLHEQFF.

The chain has TRBV6-5 and TRBJ1-5, with 7 bases that match TRBD1. This CDR3 region has 13 residues. Germline V gene lookup returns CDR1 MNHEY and CDR2 SVGAGI. V dropped 6 bases and J dropped 4; count of bases not matched to a gene: 3. Written as DNA, the CDR3 is TGTGCCAGCAGGCAGGGGGGAAATCAGCCCCAGCATTTT. This codes for CASRQGGNQPQHF.

J is TRBJ1-4 and V is TRBV27; 10 bases are shared with TRBD1. Germline trimming cut 5 bases from V and 6 bases from J; bases unmatched to any gene: 18. Looked up from germline, CDR1 is MNHEY and CDR2 is SMNVEV (reference sequence). The CDR3 has 19 residues. In DNA, the CDR3 is TGTGCCAGCAGTCACAGACAGGGGGCGGCAAGAGGACTGTATGAAAAACTGTTTTTT. This translates into CASSHRQGAARGLYEKLFF.

The gene calls are TRBV27 and TRBJ1-2, with D perhaps matching TRBD1 (6 bases). Germline CDR1 and CDR2: MNHEY and SMNVEV (reference sequence). The CDR3 sequence is 14 residues long. V gave up 6 bases and J gave up 5 bases, with 16 bases separating them. The CDR3 coding sequence is TGTGCCAGCAGCTGGGGGCCCCAGGGGTATGGCTACACCTTC. Translation gives CASSWGPQGYGYTF.

This sequence joins TRBV21-1 and TRBJ1-2; no check of the table's D call, TRBD1, against the DNA was made. TRBV21-1 is tagged as a pseudogene. The CDR3 extends over 16 amino acids. CDR3 sequence (DNA): TGTGCCAGCAAAAGGGGGTCTCACAGAGCTAACTATGGCTACACCTTC. It codes for CASKRGSHRANYGYTF.